A single sample is the source of the 21 T cell receptor beta chains below, sequenced in a study of blood T cell repertoires in COVID-19 (dated by TCRdb to 2018 to 2021). Library preparation employed the immunoSEQ multiplex PCR assay. In TCRdb, the immuneACCESS table is reduced to in-frame sequences with V and J assigned. These tables do not hold every clone; where another copy was compared, an unresolved V gene accounts for under half, and the others remain unexplained. The table for this sample lists 70,000 to 100,000 clones; around three quarters of them were counted only once. The top ten constitute 20% to 25% of the sample. The sequenced material came from peripheral blood. Receptors originate from a woman in her sixties in a cohort sampled during active or convalescent COVID-19.

The genes are TRBV7-8 and TRBJ1-5; 7 bases align to TRBD1. The J segment lost 1 base and the V segment lost 4 bases, leaving 10 bases of the junction unmatched. Germline V gene data show CDR1 as SGHVS and CDR2 as FQNEAQ. The length of the CDR3 is 17 residues. The chain's CDR3 is CASSSHMDRRSNQPQHF. CDR3 coding DNA: TGTGCCAGCAGCTCCCATATGGACAGGCGGAGCAATCAGCCCCAGCATTTT.

The chain joins TRBV5-6 to TRBJ1-2; TRBD1 is a possible D gene (5 bases). V was shortened by 0 bases and J by 1 base, with 7 bases between the two germline ends. Germline values: CDR1 SGHDT, CDR2 YYEEEE. The CDR3 is 14 residues long. The CDR3 DNA is TGTGCCAGCAGCTTGGGCAGGGTTAACTATGGCTACACCTTC. Protein: CASSLGRVNYGYTF.

This clone came up a few times. The J gene is TRBJ2-2, the V gene TRBV28; tentative D call: TRBD2 (6 bases). The V end was cut by 7 bases, the J end by 5 bases, with 17 bases between. Germline CDR1 MDHEN, CDR2 SYDVKM. The CDR3 length is 15 residues. CDR3 loop: CASTLGLRPTGELFF. As DNA, the CDR3 is TGTGCCAGCACTCTGGGACTGCGCCCGACCGGGGAGCTGTTTTTT.

The gene calls are TRBV19 and TRBJ2-7, with D perhaps matching TRBD2 (6 bases). V lost 9 bases and J 2 bases, leaving 20 bases between the germline ends. Germline values: CDR1 LNHDA, CDR2 SQIVND (reference sequence). The CDR3 is made up of 15 amino acids. The CDR3 here is CASRPTGDGPYEQYF. In DNA form, the CDR3 reads TGTGCCAGCCGACCCACGGGGGACGGACCCTACGAGCAGTACTTC. Full variable domain (missing parts from reference TRBV19 and TRBJ2-7): DGGITQSPKYLFRKEGQNVTLSCEQNLNHDAMYWYRQDPGQGLRLIYYSQIVNDFQKGDIAEGYSVSREKKESFPLTVTSAQKNPTAFYLCASRPTGDGPYEQYFGPGTRLTVT.

There are a few counts of this clone. The gene calls are TRBV2 and TRBJ1-4; D is possibly TRBD1 (6 bases). V was pared by 4 bases and J by 0 bases, with 9 bases between. Germline CDR1 is SNHLY and CDR2 is FYNNEI. This CDR3 comprises 15 residues. CDR3: CASSGTGSTNEKLFF. The CDR3 DNA sequence: TGTGCCAGCAGTGGAACAGGGTCAACTAATGAAAAACTGTTTTTT.

This chain connects TRBV28 to TRBJ1-5; possibly TRBD1 for D (6 bases). V was shortened by 7 bases and J by 2 bases, with 15 bases between the two germline ends. Germline lookup yields CDR1 MDHEN and CDR2 SYDVKM. The CDR3 has 15 residues. This chain's CDR3 is CASIPGGWGNQPQHF. The CDR3 region has the DNA TGTGCCAGCATCCCGGGGGGCTGGGGCAATCAGCCCCAGCATTTT.

This clone came up once. CDR3 sequence (DNA): TGTGCCACCAGCAGAGGCGCCGGGGTGAATGAAAAACTGTTTTTT. Translating gives CATSRGAGVNEKLFF. The genes are TRBV15 and TRBJ1-4, with D uncertain. Trimming stripped 1 base from V and 5 bases from J, with 11 bases between. This CDR3 comprises 15 residues. In germline, CDR1 is LNHNV, CDR2 YYDKDF (reference sequence).

J is TRBJ2-3 and V is TRBV5-4; 13 positions match TRBD2. Germline lookup yields CDR1 SGHNT and CDR2 YYREEE (reference sequence). This CDR3 comprises 17 residues. V lost 5 bases and J lost 5; bases outside the gene matches: 11. CDR3 residues: CASRVPGLAGKGDTQYF. Here the CDR3 DNA reads TGTGCCAGCAGGGTCCCGGGACTAGCGGGGAAGGGAGATACGCAGTATTTT.

The table lists this clone with a few counts. The chain carries TRBV29-1 and TRBJ1-3, with unresolved D. V gave up 4 bases and J gave up 2 bases, with 9 bases separating them. CDR1 and CDR2 (germline): SQVTM, ANQGSEA. This CDR3 is built from 13 residues. In nucleotides, the CDR3 is TGCAGCGTTGTGCGGGAGGCTGGAAACACCATATATTTT. It specifies CSVVREAGNTIYF.

This clone came up a few times. This chain joins TRBV28 and TRBJ1-5; 7 bases agree with TRBD1. The CDR3 runs 18 residues. Germline V gene sequence: CDR1 MDHEN, CDR2 SYDVKM. With 6 bases clipped from V and 0 bases from J, the junction kept 14 bases outside the gene matches. In nucleotides, the CDR3 is TGTGCCAGCAGGCGACGTCTCAACAGGGGATATAGCAATCAGCCCCAGCATTTT. Residues: CASRRRLNRGYSNQPQHF.

The rearrangement links TRBV7-9 to TRBJ1-5, with D possibly matching TRBD1 (5 bases). The germline CDR1 and CDR2 sequences are SEHNR and FQNEAQ (reference sequence). There are 14 residues in the CDR3. The V gene lost 5 bases and the J gene lost 4 bases, with 12 bases spanning the gap. CDR3 DNA: TGTGCCAGCAGCAAGACAGATGATAATCAGCCCCAGCATTTT. Encoded protein: CASSKTDDNQPQHF. The full variable domain, rest sourced from reference TRBV7-9 and TRBJ1-5, is DTGVSQNPRHKITKRGQNVTFRCDPISEHNRLYWYRQTLGQGPEFLTYFQNEAQLEKSRLLSDRFSAERPKGSFSTLEIQRTEQGDSAMYLCASSKTDDNQPQHFGDGTRLSIL.

V gene TRBV2 combines with J gene TRBJ1-5; TRBD1 agrees at 7 bases. V lost 8 bases and J lost 7; bases outside the gene matches: 8. Germline CDR1 reads SNHLY; CDR2 reads FYNNEI. The CDR3 has 13 amino acids. The CDR3 sequence: CASDRDSRQPQHF. CDR3 nucleotides: TGTGCCAGCGACCGGGACAGTCGACAGCCCCAGCATTTT. The complete variable domain, with remaining parts taken from reference TRBV2 and TRBJ1-5, reads EPEVTQTPSHQVTQMGQEVILRCVPISNHLYFYWYRQILGQKVEFLVSFYNNEISEKSEIFDDQFSVERPDGSNFTLKIRSTKLEDSAMYFCASDRDSRQPQHFGDGTRLSIL.

This chain uses TRBV11-2 with TRBJ2-1; 7 positions agree with TRBD1. Germline V lookup: CDR1 SGHAT, CDR2 FQNNGV. This CDR3 spans 16 amino acids. With 1 base clipped from V and 0 bases from J, the junction kept 3 bases outside the gene matches. This chain's CDR3 is CASSLAAGGSYNEQFF. The CDR3 nucleotides read TGTGCCAGCAGCTTAGCCGCAGGGGGCTCCTACAATGAGCAGTTCTTC.

The genes are TRBV2 and TRBJ1-1, with 11 bases that match TRBD1. CDR1 and CDR2 (germline): SNHLY, FYNNEI. With 6 bases clipped from V and 10 bases from J, the junction kept 13 bases outside the gene matches. The CDR3 totals 15 residues. The CDR3 region is CASRRTGGDSRRAFF. The DNA of the CDR3 is TGTGCCAGCAGGAGGACAGGGGGCGATTCGAGAAGAGCTTTCTTT.

This chain links TRBV7-3 with TRBJ1-1, with D perhaps matching TRBD1 (5 bases). Germline CDR1 and CDR2: SGHTA and FQGTGA. The CDR3 totals 14 residues. V lost 4 bases to trimming and J lost 6 bases, with 15 bases between them. CDR3 residues: CASSSSGAGAEAFF. As DNA, the CDR3 is TGTGCCAGCAGCTCGAGCGGGGCGGGTGCTGAAGCTTTCTTT.

The rearrangement links TRBV5-6 to TRBJ2-7; a weak D match, TRBD2 (5 bases). Trimming pared 5 bases from V and 7 bases from J, leaving 19 bases between. This CDR3 has 14 amino acids. CDR1 is SGHDT, CDR2 YYEEEE, per germline. Here the CDR3 reads CASSSVEGLREQYF. The CDR3 DNA follows: TGTGCCAGCAGTTCGGTTGAGGGCCTTCGAGAGCAGTACTTC.

The rearrangement joins TRBV5-1 to TRBJ1-1; perhaps TRBD1 as D (5 bases). Trimming took off 4 bases at V and 5 bases at J, with 18 bases between the two ends. CDR1 and CDR2 (germline): SGHRS, YFSETQ. The CDR3 has 15 residues. CDR3 region: CASSVRRGVMTEAFF. CDR3 in DNA: TGCGCCAGCAGCGTGCGTCGGGGGGTGATGACTGAAGCTTTCTTT. Variable domain in full (rest from reference TRBV5-1 and TRBJ1-1): KAGVTQTPRYLIKTRGQQVTLSCSPISGHRSVSWYQQTPGQGLQFLFEYFSETQRNKGNFPGRFSGRQFSNSRSEMNVSTLELGDSALYLCASSVRRGVMTEAFFGQGTRLTVV.

The V gene is TRBV5-1, the J gene TRBJ2-5; 9 bases fit TRBD1. CDR1 is SGHRS and CDR2 is YFSETQ in the germline V gene. This CDR3 is built from 14 residues. J gave up 4 bases and V 4 bases, and 5 bases lay outside the gene matches. The CDR3 loop reads CASSGGQGRETQYF. DNA of the CDR3: TGCGCCAGCAGCGGGGGACAGGGTCGAGAGACCCAGTACTTC.

This clone was recorded once. The V gene is TRBV7-9, the J gene TRBJ1-1; D not resolved. V was pared by 4 bases and J by 7 bases, with 7 bases between. The CDR3 length is 11 residues. CDR1 and CDR2 (germline): SEHNR, FQNEAQ (reference sequence). In DNA form, the CDR3 reads TGTGCCAGCAGCTCAATGCGTGAAGCTTTCTTT. Its protein is CASSSMREAFF.

Concerning this clone: A much bigger clone sits one base away, suggesting this may be a read error. This specimen includes other DNA sequences encoding the same CDR3. The rearrangement uses TRBV3-1 (or the pseudogene TRBV3-2) and TRBJ2-1; 9 bases map to TRBD2. V was clipped by 1 base and J by 6 bases; unmatched bases: 4. In germline, CDR1 is LGHDT, CDR2 YNNKEL (reference sequence). CDR3 length: 15 amino acids. In DNA, the CDR3 is TGTGCCAGCAGCCAAGGCGGGGGGGCGGGCAATGAGCAGTTCTTC. Amino acid sequence: CASSQGGGAGNEQFF.

This clone was found once. J is TRBJ2-5 and V is TRBV6-2 or TRBV6-3; 12 bases are shared with TRBD2. V lost 0 bases, J lost 0 bases, and 5 bases stayed unmatched. Germline values: CDR1 MNHEY, CDR2 SVGEGT. This CDR3 comprises 18 residues. The CDR3 region is CASSYSARTSGDQETQYF. The CDR3 nucleotides are TGTGCCAGCAGTTACTCGGCCCGGACTAGCGGGGACCAAGAGACCCAGTACTTC.